The TCR beta chain described here comes from a study of patients and donors after allogeneic stem cell transplantation. TCRdb reprocessed the RT-PCR reads with MiXCR, giving one entry per CDR3 protein. Here the sample spans more than 150,000 distinct CDR3 sequences, less than 45% being singletons. This CDR3 spans 15 amino acids. Germline V gene sequence: CDR1 PRHDT, CDR2 FYEKMQ (reference sequence). After removal of 3 bases from V and 5 bases from J, the junction contained 8 bases not matched to a gene. This chain connects TRBV13 to TRBJ2-5, with 8 bases aligning to TRBD1. The source of this sequence is a human donor who was either an allogeneic HSCT recipient or a stem cell or donor lymphocyte infusion donor (not recorded which). It is not recorded whose cells these are; they may come from a transplant donor. Sequencing used blood, either unsorted or a sorted T cell fraction (not recorded which). CDR3 amino acids: CASSLRSDRAETQYF. The DNA of the CDR3 is TGTGCCAGCAGCTTGAGATCGGACAGGGCGGAGACCCAGTACTTC.